The subject of this entry is one T cell receptor beta chain. The CDR3 sequence is 15 residues long. Germline CDR1 is SGHDT and CDR2 is YYEEEE. The junction had 1 base not matched to a gene; V was cut back by 1 base and J by 1 base. This sample was taken from a study of blood T cell repertoires in COVID-19. Some clones are missing from TCRdb's copy, which holds only in-frame ones; the method was immunoSEQ multiplex PCR. The data hold about 92,000 clones, with about two thirds observed a single time. The receptor comes from a woman aged 55 to 70 in a cohort sampled during active or convalescent COVID-19. Sequencing was performed on peripheral blood. The rearrangement uses TRBV5-6 and TRBJ2-3, with TRBD2 identical over 9 bases. The CDR3 here is CASSLLAGGTDTQYF. In DNA form, the CDR3 reads TGTGCCAGCAGCTTGTTAGCGGGGGGCACAGATACGCAGTATTTT.